Presented here are 17 T cell receptor beta chains from one specimen sequenced in a study of control samples from healthy donors and cancer patients. The protocol was immunoSEQ multiplex PCR, while the TCRdb copy is restricted to in-frame clones and leaves out a portion. The table lists approximately 160,000 clones, about 91% of them singletons. What was sequenced was blood. The receptors derive from a woman aged 35 to 49 in good health.

CDR3 DNA: TGTGCCAGCAGCTTGGGCGGCAAACTCTACGAGCAGTACTTC. Translating gives CASSLGGKLYEQYF. The chain combines TRBV5-4 with TRBJ2-7, with D uncertain. Per the germline V gene, CDR1 is SGHNT and CDR2 is YYREEE (reference sequence). The CDR3 totals 14 residues. Trimming left V 0 bases short and J 3 bases short, with 10 bases between.

The chain combines TRBV5-6 with TRBJ2-7, with 9 bases matching TRBD1. Looked up from germline, CDR1 is SGHDT and CDR2 is YYEEEE. J was trimmed by 0 bases and V by 2 bases; bases with no gene match: 9. This CDR3 spans 17 amino acids. This chain's CDR3 is CASSFPQGAASSYEQYF. In DNA form, the CDR3 reads TGTGCCAGCAGCTTCCCACAGGGGGCGGCCTCCTCCTACGAGCAGTACTTC.

This chain connects TRBV18 to TRBJ2-1; 14 bases match TRBD2. Germline loops: CDR1 KGHSH, CDR2 LQKENI. There are 15 residues in the CDR3. V lost 2 bases and J lost 14; bases outside the gene matches: 8. The CDR3: CASSPTLTSGGAKFF. CDR3 nucleotides: TGTGCCAGCTCACCAACGCTGACTAGCGGGGGGGCGAAGTTCTTC.

The chain links TRBV5-1 to TRBJ2-7; perhaps TRBD1 as D (5 bases). CDR1 SGHRS and CDR2 YFSETQ come from the germline V gene. V was cut by 0 bases and J by 3 bases, with 19 bases left in between. The CDR3 covers 17 residues. The CDR3: CASSLVGQGFKDYEQYF. CDR3 DNA: TGCGCCAGCAGCTTGGTCGGGCAGGGCTTTAAGGACTACGAGCAGTACTTC.

V usage is TRBV21-1 and J usage is TRBJ1-1; whether TRBD1, the table's D call, matches the DNA was not checked. TRBV21-1 is described as a pseudogene. The CDR3 length is 15 residues. Here the CDR3 DNA reads TGTGCCAGCAGCAGGGGACAGGGGTTGAACACTGAAGCTTTCTTT. Protein sequence: CASSRGQGLNTEAFF.

A single count supports this clone. The chain combines TRBV18 with TRBJ1-1; weak D call: TRBD1 (5 bases). From germline, CDR1 is KGHSH and CDR2 LQKENI. Trimming removed 0 bases from V and 5 bases from J, with 10 bases in between. The CDR3 covers 14 residues. CDR3 loop: CASSPPARGTEAFF. The CDR3 region has the DNA TGTGCCAGCTCACCACCGGCAAGGGGTACTGAAGCTTTCTTT.

This rearrangement joins TRBV27 to TRBJ1-4; 9 nucleotides line up with TRBD1. There are 14 residues in the CDR3. V dropped 8 bases and J dropped 8; count of bases not matched to a gene: 9. CDR1 is MNHEY and CDR2 is SMNVEV in the germline V gene (reference sequence). The CDR3 is CASGPGQGYEKLFF. The DNA for the CDR3 is TGTGCCAGCGGCCCGGGACAGGGTTACGAAAAACTGTTTTTT. Filled out from reference TRBV27 and TRBJ1-4, the complete variable domain reads EAQVTQNPRYLITVTGKKLTVTCSQNMNHEYMSWYRQDPGLGLRQIYYSMNVEVTDKGDVPEGYKVSRKEKRNFPLILESPSPNQTSLYFCASGPGQGYEKLFFGSGTQLSVL.

This clone has a single count. This chain connects TRBV25-1 to TRBJ1-6, with TRBD1 matching over 11 bases. CDR1 is MGHDK, CDR2 SYGVNS, per germline. The CDR3 runs to 16 residues. After removal of 0 bases from V and 10 bases from J, the junction contained 5 bases not matched to a gene. The CDR3: CASSEYGGQGVSPLHF. Here the CDR3 DNA reads TGTGCCAGCAGTGAATATGGGGGACAGGGGGTCTCACCCCTCCACTTT.

This chain uses TRBV11-2 with TRBJ1-3, with D unresolved. The V gene lost 5 bases and the J gene lost 2 bases, with 4 bases spanning the gap. This CDR3 has 12 residues. Germline-derived CDR1 and CDR2 are SGHAT and FQNNGV. The CDR3 DNA reads TGTGCCAGCAGCCCAACTGGAAACACCATATATTTT. Translation gives CASSPTGNTIYF.

The chain has TRBV6-5 and TRBJ2-5, with D perhaps TRBD1 (5 bases). The V end lost 6 bases, the J end lost 0 bases, and 11 bases lay between the germline ends. This CDR3 is built from 14 residues. Germline values: CDR1 MNHEY, CDR2 SVGAGI. CDR3 residues: CASSRQIYQETQYF. The DNA of the CDR3 is TGTGCCAGCAGCCGACAGATATACCAAGAGACCCAGTACTTC.

This clone was counted only a few times. The chain uses TRBV5-1 and TRBJ2-7; 8 nucleotides line up with TRBD1. This CDR3 contains 15 residues. V lost 3 bases and J lost 2; bases outside the gene matches: 7. Germline CDR1 reads SGHRS; CDR2 reads YFSETQ. The CDR3 spells CASSSGTGVTYEQYF. CDR3 DNA: TGCGCCAGCAGCTCGGGGACAGGCGTCACCTACGAGCAGTACTTC.

This chain connects TRBV3-1 (or the pseudogene TRBV3-2) to TRBJ1-4; TRBD1 is a possible D gene (5 bases). The CDR3 length is 15 residues. Trimming took 2 bases from V and 5 from J, leaving 12 bases between them. Germline CDR1 and CDR2: LGHDT and YNNKEL (reference sequence). The CDR3 sequence: CASSQQGIWNEKLFF. The CDR3 bases are TGTGCCAGCAGCCAACAGGGAATTTGGAATGAAAAACTGTTTTTT.

The chain uses TRBV12-3 or TRBV12-4 and TRBJ1-2, with D uncertain. Trimming pared 3 bases from V and 4 bases from J, leaving 9 bases between. The CDR3 extends over 13 amino acids. CDR3 protein: CASSFGQLYGYTF. CDR3 DNA sequence: TGTGCCAGCAGTTTCGGGCAGCTCTATGGCTACACCTTC.

This clone was detected only a few times. The chain uses TRBV2 and TRBJ1-5; TRBD1 agrees at 8 bases. Germline-derived CDR1 and CDR2 are SNHLY and FYNNEI. The J segment lost 3 bases and the V segment lost 8 bases, leaving 9 bases of the junction unmatched. The length of the CDR3 is 15 residues. The CDR3 sequence: CASGQGAQANQPQHF. CDR3 bases: TGTGCCAGCGGGCAGGGGGCGCAGGCCAATCAGCCCCAGCATTTT.

J is TRBJ2-1 and V is TRBV5-1; no clear D. Trimming removed 6 bases from V and 3 bases from J, with 4 bases in between. Germline assignment: CDR1 SGHRS and CDR2 YFSETQ. The CDR3 length is 11 residues. This chain's CDR3 is CASTFYNEQFF. The CDR3 DNA is TGCGCCAGCACCTTCTACAATGAGCAGTTCTTC.

This sequence joins TRBV27 and TRBJ2-3; D gene ambiguous. The CDR3 loop spans 12 amino acids. V lost 8 bases and J 4 bases, leaving 10 bases between the germline ends. Germline V lookup: CDR1 MNHEY, CDR2 SMNVEV (reference sequence). The CDR3 region has the DNA TGTGCCAGCCTAAAGCCCCCAGATACGCAGTATTTT. This sequence encodes CASLKPPDTQYF.

This clone came up once. The V call is TRBV18, the J call TRBJ2-2; D possibly corresponds to TRBD1 (6 bases). V was shortened by 7 bases and J by 2 bases, with 17 bases between the two germline ends. In germline, CDR1 is KGHSH, CDR2 LQKENI. The CDR3 is made up of 16 amino acids. For the CDR3, the DNA is TGTGCCAGCTTATCGGACAGTCCGAGTAACACCGGGGAGCTGTTTTTT. Protein product: CASLSDSPSNTGELFF.